This TCR beta chain stems from a study of beta chain features in type 1 diabetes. Overall study: All samples together contributed 85 million to 120 million sorted cells for examination.

The table lists this clone with a few counts. Expressed TCRB transcripts were sequenced, since all the RNA that had been isolated was reverse transcribed. The table came from immunoSEQ multiplex PCR; TCRdb's copy has only in-frame clones and leaves some out. This sample has 250,000 to 350,000 clones, with about 15% found just once. V lost 3 bases and J lost 1, with 12 bases in between. The CDR3 spans 14 residues. The V gene's germline CDR1 is SQVTM and CDR2 ANQGSEA. The sequenced material came from central memory CD4+ T cells from blood. The genes are TRBV29-1 and TRBJ1-2; a possible D gene is TRBD1 (6 bases). The clonotype originates from a man aged 30-40 years in good health. The CDR3 here is CSVEKTGYNYGYTF. CDR3 sequence (DNA): TGCAGCGTTGAGAAGACAGGTTATAACTATGGCTACACCTTC.